The 3 T cell receptor beta chains reported below all come from one sample, sequenced in a study of T cell responses to AZD1222 COVID-19 vaccine. The protocol was immunoSEQ multiplex PCR, while the TCRdb copy is restricted to in-frame clones and leaves out a portion. The sample records about 54,000 clones, around 92% being singletons. Source: peripheral blood, taken 28 days after the second AZD1222 dose. All receptors derive from an adult who received the AZD1222 COVID-19 vaccine.

This chain connects TRBV24-1 to TRBJ2-7, with 8 bases identical to TRBD2. The germline V gene encodes CDR1 KGHDR and CDR2 SFDVKD. The CDR3 has 15 residues. The J segment lost 1 base and the V segment lost 4 bases, leaving 5 bases of the junction unmatched. CDR3 sequence reads: CATSDGGGLSYEQYF. CDR3 bases: TGTGCCACCAGTGACGGGGGGGGACTGTCCTACGAGCAGTACTTC.

This chain links TRBV3-1 (or the pseudogene TRBV3-2) with TRBJ2-5; 9 positions match TRBD1. Germline V gene data show CDR1 as LGHDT and CDR2 as YNNKEL (reference sequence). The J segment lost 5 bases and the V segment lost 3 bases, leaving 7 bases of the junction unmatched. CDR3 length equals 15 residues. The CDR3 bases are TGTGCCAGCAGCCAGGAGGGACAGGGATCGGAGACCCAGTACTTC. The encoded protein is CASSQEGQGSETQYF.

In its sample, this clone was seen a few times. The rearrangement links TRBV19 to TRBJ2-5, with 9 bases matching TRBD2. This CDR3 is 15 amino acids long. Looked up from germline, CDR1 is LNHDA and CDR2 is SQIVND (reference sequence). After removal of 7 bases from V and 5 bases from J, the junction contained 11 bases not matched to a gene. In DNA, the CDR3 is TGTGCCAGTACGTCTAGCGGGACCCAAAGGGAGACCCAGTACTTC. This encodes CASTSSGTQRETQYF.